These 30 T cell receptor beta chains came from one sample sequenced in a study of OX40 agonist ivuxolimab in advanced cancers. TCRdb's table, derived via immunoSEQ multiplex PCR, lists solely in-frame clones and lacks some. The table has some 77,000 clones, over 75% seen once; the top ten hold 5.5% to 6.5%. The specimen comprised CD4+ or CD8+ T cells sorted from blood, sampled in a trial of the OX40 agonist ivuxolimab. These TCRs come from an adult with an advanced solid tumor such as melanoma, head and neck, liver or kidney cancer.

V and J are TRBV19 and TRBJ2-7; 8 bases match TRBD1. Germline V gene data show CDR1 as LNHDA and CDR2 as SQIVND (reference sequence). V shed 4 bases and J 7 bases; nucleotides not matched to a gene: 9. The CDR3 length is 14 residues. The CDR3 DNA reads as TGTGCCAGTAGTACAACGAGGACAGGGAGGGAGCAGTACTTC. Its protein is CASSTTRTGREQYF.

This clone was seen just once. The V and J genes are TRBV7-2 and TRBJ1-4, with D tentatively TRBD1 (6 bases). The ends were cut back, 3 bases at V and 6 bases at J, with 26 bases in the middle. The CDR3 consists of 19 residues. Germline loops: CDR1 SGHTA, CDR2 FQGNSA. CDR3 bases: TGTGCCAGCAGCTTCTTAGTTTCCGTAGGGGGGATTGGGGATGAAAAACTGTTTTTT. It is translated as CASSFLVSVGGIGDEKLFF. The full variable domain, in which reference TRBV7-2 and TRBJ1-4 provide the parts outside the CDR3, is GAGVSQSPSNKVTEKGKDVELRCDPISGHTALYWYRQSLGQGLEFLIYFQGNSAPDKSGLPSDRFSAERTGGSVSTLTIQRTQQEDSAVYLCASSFLVSVGGIGDEKLFFGSGTQLSVL.

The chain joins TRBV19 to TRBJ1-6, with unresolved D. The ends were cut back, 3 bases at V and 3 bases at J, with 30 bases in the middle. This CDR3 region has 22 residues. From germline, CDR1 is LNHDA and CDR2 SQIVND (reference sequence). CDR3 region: CASSIGSRTKLGREIYNSPLHF. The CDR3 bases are TGTGCCAGTAGTATCGGTAGCCGAACCAAACTCGGACGGGAGATCTATAATTCACCCCTCCACTTT.

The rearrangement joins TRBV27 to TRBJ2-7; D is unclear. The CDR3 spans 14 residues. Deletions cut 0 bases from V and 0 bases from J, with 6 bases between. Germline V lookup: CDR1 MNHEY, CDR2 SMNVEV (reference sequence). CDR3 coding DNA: TGTGCCAGCAGTTTATCTTACCTCTCCTACGAGCAGTACTTC. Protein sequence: CASSLSYLSYEQYF.

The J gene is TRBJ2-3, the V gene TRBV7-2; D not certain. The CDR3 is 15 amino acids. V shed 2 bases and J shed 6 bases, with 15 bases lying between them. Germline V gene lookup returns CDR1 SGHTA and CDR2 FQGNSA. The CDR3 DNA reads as TGTGCCAGCAGCTTATTGGGTCGGGTGGGGGATACGCAGTATTTT. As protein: CASSLLGRVGDTQYF.

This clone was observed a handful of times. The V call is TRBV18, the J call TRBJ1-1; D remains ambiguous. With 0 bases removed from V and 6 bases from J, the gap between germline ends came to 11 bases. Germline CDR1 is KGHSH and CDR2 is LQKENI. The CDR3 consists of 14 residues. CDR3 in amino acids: CASSPPSGSAEAFF. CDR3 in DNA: TGTGCCAGCTCACCACCTTCCGGTTCGGCTGAAGCTTTCTTT. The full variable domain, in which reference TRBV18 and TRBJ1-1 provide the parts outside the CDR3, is NAGVMQNPRHLVRRRGQEARLRCSPMKGHSHVYWYRQLPEEGLKFMVYLQKENIIDESGMPKERFSAEFPKEGPSILRIQQVVRGDSAAYFCASSPPSGSAEAFFGQGTRLTVV.

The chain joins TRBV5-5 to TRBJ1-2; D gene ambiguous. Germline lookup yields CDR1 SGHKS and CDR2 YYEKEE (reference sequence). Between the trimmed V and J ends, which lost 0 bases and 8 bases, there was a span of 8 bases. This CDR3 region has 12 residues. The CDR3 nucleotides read TGTGCCAGCAGCTTGGGGGGAGGCGGCTACACCTTC. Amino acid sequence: CASSLGGGGYTF.

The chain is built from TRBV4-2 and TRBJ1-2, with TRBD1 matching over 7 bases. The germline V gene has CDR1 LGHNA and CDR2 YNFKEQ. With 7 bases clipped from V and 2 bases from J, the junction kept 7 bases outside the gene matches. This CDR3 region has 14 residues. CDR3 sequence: CASNSGQTNYGYTF. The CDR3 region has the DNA TGTGCCAGCAACTCGGGACAGACGAACTATGGCTACACCTTC.

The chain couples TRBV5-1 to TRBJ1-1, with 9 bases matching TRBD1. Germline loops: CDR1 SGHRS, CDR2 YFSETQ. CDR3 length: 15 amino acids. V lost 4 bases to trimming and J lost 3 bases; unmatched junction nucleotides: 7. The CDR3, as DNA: TGCGCCAGCAGCCAAGGGACAGGGAAGGACACTGAAGCTTTCTTT. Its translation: CASSQGTGKDTEAFF.

The CDR3 region has the DNA TGTGCCAGCAGTTTCGACAGGGGCTATGGCTACACCTTC. Its protein is CASSFDRGYGYTF. The chain has TRBV28 and TRBJ1-2, with TRBD1 identical over 8 bases. The J segment lost 4 bases and the V segment lost 3 bases, leaving 1 base of the junction unmatched. The CDR3 consists of 13 residues. Germline CDR1 is MDHEN and CDR2 is SYDVKM.

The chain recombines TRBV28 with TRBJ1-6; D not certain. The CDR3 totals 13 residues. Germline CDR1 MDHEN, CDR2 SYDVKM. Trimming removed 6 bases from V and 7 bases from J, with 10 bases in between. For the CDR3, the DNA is TGTGCCAGCAGACCCCTGGGGAATTCACCCCTCCACTTT. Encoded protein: CASRPLGNSPLHF.

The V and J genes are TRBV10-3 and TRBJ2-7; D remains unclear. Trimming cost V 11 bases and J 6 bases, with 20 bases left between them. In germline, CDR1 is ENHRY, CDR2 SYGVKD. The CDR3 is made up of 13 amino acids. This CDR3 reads CASRVGPKFEQYF. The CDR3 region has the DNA TGTGCCTCCCGGGTGGGCCCGAAGTTCGAGCAGTACTTC.

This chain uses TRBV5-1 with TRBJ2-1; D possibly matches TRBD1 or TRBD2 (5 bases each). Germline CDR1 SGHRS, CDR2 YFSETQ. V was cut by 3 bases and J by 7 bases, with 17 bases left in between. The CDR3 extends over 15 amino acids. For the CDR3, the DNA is TGCGCCAGCAGCTCTTCCGGGGCGATAGGGAATGAGCAGTTCTTC. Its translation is CASSSSGAIGNEQFF.

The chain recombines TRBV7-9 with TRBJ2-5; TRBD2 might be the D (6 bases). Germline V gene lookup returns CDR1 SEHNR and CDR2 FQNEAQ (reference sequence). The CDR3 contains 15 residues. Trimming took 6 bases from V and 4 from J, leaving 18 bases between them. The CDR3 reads CASRKSQMGGETQYF. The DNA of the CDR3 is TGTGCCAGCAGGAAGAGCCAGATGGGGGGAGAGACCCAGTACTTC.

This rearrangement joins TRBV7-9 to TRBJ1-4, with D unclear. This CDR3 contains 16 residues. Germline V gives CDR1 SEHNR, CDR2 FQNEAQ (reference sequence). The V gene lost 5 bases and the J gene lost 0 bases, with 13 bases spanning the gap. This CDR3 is CASSPNMWATNEKLFF. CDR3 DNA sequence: TGTGCCAGCAGCCCCAACATGTGGGCAACTAATGAAAAACTGTTTTTT. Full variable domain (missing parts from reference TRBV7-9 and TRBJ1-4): DTGVSQNPRHKITKRGQNVTFRCDPISEHNRLYWYRQTLGQGPEFLTYFQNEAQLEKSRLLSDRFSAERPKGSFSTLEIQRTEQGDSAMYLCASSPNMWATNEKLFFGSGTQLSVL.

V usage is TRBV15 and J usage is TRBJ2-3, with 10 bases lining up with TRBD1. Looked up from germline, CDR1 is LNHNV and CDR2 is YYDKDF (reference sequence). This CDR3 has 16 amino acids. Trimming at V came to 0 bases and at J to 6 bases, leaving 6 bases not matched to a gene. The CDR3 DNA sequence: TGTGCCACCAGCAGAGATCGGACAGGGGGGGCCGATACGCAGTATTTT. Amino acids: CATSRDRTGGADTQYF.

The CDR3 DNA reads TGCGCCAGCAGCCCCTCCCGGGTGGGCACCGGGGAGCTGTTTTTT. Translating it yields CASSPSRVGTGELFF. The rearrangement uses TRBV5-1 and TRBJ2-2; D gene ambiguous. The CDR3 length is 15 residues. V was pared by 4 bases and J by 4 bases, with 14 bases between. From germline, CDR1 is SGHRS and CDR2 YFSETQ.

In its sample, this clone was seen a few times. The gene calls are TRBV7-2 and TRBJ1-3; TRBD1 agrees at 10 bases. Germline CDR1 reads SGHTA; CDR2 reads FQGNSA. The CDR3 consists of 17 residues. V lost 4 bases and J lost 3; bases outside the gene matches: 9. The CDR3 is CASSSRTGGMGGNTIYF. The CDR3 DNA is TGTGCCAGCAGCTCCCGGACAGGGGGAATGGGTGGAAACACCATATATTTT.

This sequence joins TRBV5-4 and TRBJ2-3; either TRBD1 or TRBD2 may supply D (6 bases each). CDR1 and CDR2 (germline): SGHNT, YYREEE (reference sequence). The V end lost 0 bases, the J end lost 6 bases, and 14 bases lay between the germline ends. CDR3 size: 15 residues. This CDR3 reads CASSLGGAGPDTQYF. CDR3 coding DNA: TGTGCCAGCAGCTTGGGGGGGGCGGGCCCGGATACGCAGTATTTT. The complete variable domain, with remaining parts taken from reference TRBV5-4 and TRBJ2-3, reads ETGVTQSPTHLIKTRGQQVTLRCSSQSGHNTVSWYQQALGQGPQFIFQYYREEENGRGNFPPRFSGLQFPNYSSELNVNALELDDSALYLCASSLGGAGPDTQYFGPGTRLTVL.

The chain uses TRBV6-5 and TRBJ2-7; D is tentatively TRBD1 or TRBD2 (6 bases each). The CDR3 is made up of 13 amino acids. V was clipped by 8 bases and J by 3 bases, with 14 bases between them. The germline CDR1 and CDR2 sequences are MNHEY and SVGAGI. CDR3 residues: CASRGGTYYEQYF. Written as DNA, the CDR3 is TGTGCCAGCCGAGGGGGGACATACTACGAGCAGTACTTC.

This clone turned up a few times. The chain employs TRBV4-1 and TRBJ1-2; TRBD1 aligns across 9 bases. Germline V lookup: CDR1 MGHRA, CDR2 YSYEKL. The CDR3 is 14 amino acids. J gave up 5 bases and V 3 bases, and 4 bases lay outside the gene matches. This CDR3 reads CASSQIGQGYGYTF. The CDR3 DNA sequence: TGCGCCAGCAGCCAGATCGGACAGGGGTATGGCTACACCTTC.

In DNA form, the CDR3 reads TGTGCCAGCTCACCGAATTCAGGGGACGAGCAGTACTTC. This codes for CASSPNSGDEQYF. The rearrangement links TRBV18 to TRBJ2-7; D might be TRBD1 (6 bases). Germline V lookup: CDR1 KGHSH, CDR2 LQKENI. There are 13 residues in the CDR3. V gave up 3 bases and J gave up 5 bases, with 11 bases separating them.

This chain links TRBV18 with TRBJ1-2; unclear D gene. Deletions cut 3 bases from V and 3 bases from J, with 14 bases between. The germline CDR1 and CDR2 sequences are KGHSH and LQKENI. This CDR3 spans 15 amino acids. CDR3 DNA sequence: TGTGCCAGCTCACCCAATGAGGGCTGGGACTATGGCTACACCTTC. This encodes CASSPNEGWDYGYTF. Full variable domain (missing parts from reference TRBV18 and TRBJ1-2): NAGVMQNPRHLVRRRGQEARLRCSPMKGHSHVYWYRQLPEEGLKFMVYLQKENIIDESGMPKERFSAEFPKEGPSILRIQQVVRGDSAAYFCASSPNEGWDYGYTFGSGTRLTVV.

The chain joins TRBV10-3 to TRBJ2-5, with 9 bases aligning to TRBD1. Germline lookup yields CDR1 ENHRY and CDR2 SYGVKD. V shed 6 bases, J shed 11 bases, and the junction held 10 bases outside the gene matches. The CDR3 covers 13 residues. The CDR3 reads CAIRQGAAEEQYF. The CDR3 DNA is TGTGCCATCAGACAGGGGGCTGCGGAAGAGCAGTACTTC.

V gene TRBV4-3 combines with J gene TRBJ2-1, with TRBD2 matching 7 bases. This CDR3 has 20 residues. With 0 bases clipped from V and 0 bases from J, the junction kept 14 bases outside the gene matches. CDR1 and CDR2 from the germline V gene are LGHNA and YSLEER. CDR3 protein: CASSQDWEGSNGISYNEQFF. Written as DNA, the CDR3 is TGCGCCAGCAGCCAAGATTGGGAGGGCTCTAATGGGATCTCCTACAATGAGCAGTTCTTC.

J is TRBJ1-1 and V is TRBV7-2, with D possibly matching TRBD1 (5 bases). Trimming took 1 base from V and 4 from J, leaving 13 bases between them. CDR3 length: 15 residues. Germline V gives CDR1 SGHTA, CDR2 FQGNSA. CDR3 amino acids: CASSLVSGTSTEAFF. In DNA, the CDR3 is TGTGCCAGCAGCTTAGTTTCCGGGACTAGCACTGAAGCTTTCTTT.

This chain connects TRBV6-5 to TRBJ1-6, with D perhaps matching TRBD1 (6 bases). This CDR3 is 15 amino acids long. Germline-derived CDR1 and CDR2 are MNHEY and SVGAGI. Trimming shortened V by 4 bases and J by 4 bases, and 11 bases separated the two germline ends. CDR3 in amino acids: CASSWGGQYNSPLHF. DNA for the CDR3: TGTGCCAGCAGTTGGGGCGGACAGTATAATTCACCCCTCCACTTT.

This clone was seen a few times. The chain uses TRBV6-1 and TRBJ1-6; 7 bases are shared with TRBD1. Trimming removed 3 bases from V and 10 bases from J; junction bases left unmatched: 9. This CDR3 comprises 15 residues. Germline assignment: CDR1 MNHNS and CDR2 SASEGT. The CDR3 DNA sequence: TGTGCCAGCAGTGATGTAATAACAGGGGAATCACCCCTCCACTTT. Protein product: CASSDVITGESPLHF.

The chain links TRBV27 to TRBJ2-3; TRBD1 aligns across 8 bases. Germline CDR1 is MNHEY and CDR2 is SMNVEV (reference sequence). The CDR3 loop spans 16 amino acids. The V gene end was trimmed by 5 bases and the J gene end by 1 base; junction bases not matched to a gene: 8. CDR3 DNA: TGTGCCAGCAGTCAACAGGGGGTTTCGGGCACAGATACGCAGTATTTT. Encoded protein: CASSQQGVSGTDTQYF.

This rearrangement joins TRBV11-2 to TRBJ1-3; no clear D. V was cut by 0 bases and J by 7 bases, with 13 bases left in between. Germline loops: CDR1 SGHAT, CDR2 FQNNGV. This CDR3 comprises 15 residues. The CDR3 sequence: CASSLEGNPWNTIYF. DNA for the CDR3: TGTGCCAGCAGCTTAGAGGGAAACCCCTGGAACACCATATATTTT.